This TCR beta chain emerged from a study of T cells after yellow fever vaccination. Findings and caveats of the study: Booster sampling recovered most clones from primary vaccination (under 97% CD4, around 90% CD8). Clonotypes found in both CD4 and CD8 compartments made up a small share. Abundant bulk-derived clonotypes could contaminate FACS-sorted repertoires.

A process of 5'RACE template switching, which added a universal primer site and UMIs, was used to make TCR cDNA. MiXCR, run by TCRdb on the 5' RACE reads, gives a single entry per CDR3 protein. The table lists about 260,000 distinct CDR3 sequences, 10% to 15% of them singletons. This clonotype was detected only a few times. Its target is not known. Trimming took 1 base from V and 7 from J, leaving 14 bases between them. The CDR3 consists of 14 residues. Germline CDR1 and CDR2: DFQATT and SNEGSKA (reference sequence). This receptor was identified in a man aged 30-40 years who received the YFV17D yellow fever vaccine. This material consisted of CD4+ T cells sorted from PBMCs, taken 45 days after the yellow fever booster vaccination. The rearrangement joins TRBV20-1 to TRBJ2-1; no clear D gene. CDR3 amino acids: CSARGSPGVNEQFF. CDR3 sequence (DNA): TGCAGTGCTAGAGGCTCCCCTGGGGTGAATGAGCAGTTCTTC.